This passage covers 20 T cell receptor beta chains from one sample sequenced in a study of blood T cells in healthy people across ages (dated by TCRdb to about 2015). Library prep was done by 5' RACE. The sequencer was an Illumina HiSeq 2500. A second PCR of roughly 7 to 11 cycles was performed with a sample-barcoded 5' primer and a J-beta primer mix. TCRdb reran the public reads through fastp at Q25 and MiXCR, keeping productive beta chains. Rows with a matching CDR3 protein are joined into one entry that keeps the most common DNA and genes. The sample contains about 1 million distinct CDR3 sequences, roughly 45% of them found a single time. The ten largest clonotypes hold 15% to 20% of the sample. Source material: blood. The source is an older woman in good health.

The rearrangement links TRBV20-1 to TRBJ2-1; D possibly corresponds to TRBD2 (6 bases). Trimming shortened V by 0 bases and J by 7 bases, and 16 bases separated the two germline ends. The CDR3 has 15 residues. Germline CDR1 DFQATT, CDR2 SNEGSKA (reference sequence). The CDR3: CSAREDGRDWNEQFF. The CDR3 region has the DNA TGCAGTGCTAGAGAAGATGGCAGGGACTGGAATGAGCAGTTCTTC.

This clonotype was detected a few times. The chain recombines TRBV5-6 with TRBJ1-2, with TRBD1 identical over 7 bases. Germline loops: CDR1 SGHDT, CDR2 YYEEEE. CDR3 length equals 16 residues. Losses at the gene ends were 4 bases for V and 0 bases for J; bases not matched to a gene: 9. The CDR3 DNA follows: TGTGCCAGCAGCGGCCTACAAGGACAGGCTAACTATGGCTACACCTTC. Translated: CASSGLQGQANYGYTF.

This clonotype was counted a few times. The J gene is TRBJ1-4, the V gene TRBV5-1, with D unclear. This CDR3 is 14 amino acids long. Trimming took off 0 bases at V and 3 bases at J, with 6 bases between the two ends. Germline V gene sequence: CDR1 SGHRS, CDR2 YFSETQ. The CDR3 loop is CASSLEASNEKLFF. For the CDR3, the DNA is TGCGCCAGCAGCTTGGAGGCCTCTAATGAAAAACTGTTTTTT.

The genes are TRBV7-9 and TRBJ2-7; TRBD2 is a possible D gene (6 bases). Germline lookup yields CDR1 SEHNR and CDR2 FQNEAQ (reference sequence). The CDR3 length is 14 residues. Trimming removed 10 bases at V and 2 bases at J, with 18 bases between. The CDR3 protein is CATYSGTETYEQYF. CDR3 sequence (DNA): TGTGCCACCTACTCCGGGACTGAGACCTACGAGCAGTACTTC.

This clonotype was found a few times. This sequence joins TRBV28 and TRBJ1-5; D remains ambiguous. Trimming shortened V by 8 bases and J by 0 bases, and 5 bases separated the two germline ends. This CDR3 is built from 12 residues. Germline V gene sequence: CDR1 MDHEN, CDR2 SYDVKM. The CDR3, as DNA: TGTGCCAGCGAAACTAGCAATCAGCCCCAGCATTTT. It is translated as CASETSNQPQHF.

The rearrangement joins TRBV4-1 to TRBJ2-3; TRBD2 matches at 10 bases. Germline loops: CDR1 MGHRA, CDR2 YSYEKL. The CDR3 runs to 16 residues. Germline trimming cut 1 base from V and 5 bases from J; bases unmatched to any gene: 6. The CDR3 DNA reads TGCGCCAGCAGCCAAGGGAGCGGGGGGGCGCAAGATACGCAGTATTTT. Amino acids: CASSQGSGGAQDTQYF.

Only a few counts were recorded for this clonotype. The J gene is TRBJ2-3, the V gene TRBV6-5, with D perhaps TRBD2 (6 bases). This CDR3 has 18 residues. The V end lost 2 bases, the J end lost 1 base, and 19 bases lay between the germline ends. The germline CDR1 and CDR2 sequences are MNHEY and SVGAGI. CDR3 loop: CASSYVQASGTRTDTQYF. The CDR3 coding sequence is TGTGCCAGCAGTTACGTCCAAGCGTCCGGGACTCGCACAGATACGCAGTATTTT.

The sample holds a few counts of this clonotype. The chain employs TRBV20-1 and TRBJ2-5; the D is unclear. CDR1 and CDR2 from the germline V gene are DFQATT and SNEGSKA (reference sequence). There are 13 residues in the CDR3. V was trimmed by 6 bases and J by 3 bases, leaving 14 bases between them. The CDR3 here is CSALFSVKETQYF. CDR3 nucleotide sequence: TGCAGTGCCCTCTTTAGTGTTAAAGAGACCCAGTACTTC.

The CDR3 bases are TGCAGTGCTACAAAGACAGGGATGGAAGAAAAACTGTTTTTT. Encoded protein: CSATKTGMEEKLFF. The chain couples TRBV20-1 to TRBJ1-4, with TRBD1 identical over 7 bases. Per germline, CDR1 DFQATT and CDR2 SNEGSKA (reference sequence). The CDR3 runs 14 residues. After removal of 4 bases from V and 8 bases from J, the junction contained 10 bases not matched to a gene.

This clonotype was seen a single time. The V and J genes are TRBV9 and TRBJ2-3, with 8 bases that match TRBD2. Trimming cost V 0 bases and J 6 bases; bases outside gene matches: 9. The germline CDR1 and CDR2 sequences are SGDLS and YYNGEE. This CDR3 is built from 16 residues. The CDR3 DNA sequence: TGTGCCAGCAGCGTAGGACTAGCGTATGGCCCGGATACGCAGTATTTT. The encoded protein is CASSVGLAYGPDTQYF.

This clonotype has just a few counts. V is TRBV7-7 and J is TRBJ2-3; D is perhaps TRBD1 (5 bases). Per germline, CDR1 SSHAT and CDR2 FNYEAQ (reference sequence). The CDR3 length is 15 residues. V was shortened by 1 base and J by 1 base, with 9 bases between the two germline ends. The CDR3 is CASSLGLGGTDTQYF. The CDR3 region has the DNA TGTGCCAGCAGCTTAGGGCTAGGGGGCACAGATACGCAGTATTTT.

The chain carries TRBV9 and TRBJ2-1; 9 bases match TRBD1. The CDR3 sequence is 16 residues long. With V trimmed by 3 bases and J by 2 bases, 6 bases remained unmatched. Germline CDR1 reads SGDLS; CDR2 reads YYNGEE. CDR3 in amino acids: CASSARQGVTYNEQFF. As DNA, the CDR3 is TGTGCCAGCAGCGCCCGACAGGGGGTTACCTACAATGAGCAGTTCTTC. The complete variable domain, with remaining parts taken from reference TRBV9 and TRBJ2-1, reads DSGVTQTPKHLITATGQRVTLRCSPRSGDLSVYWYQQSLDQGLQFLIQYYNGEERAKGNILERFSAQQFPDLHSELNLSSLELGDSALYFCASSARQGVTYNEQFFGPGTRLTVL.

Note on this clonotype: Given a much more abundant clone one base away, this may be a read error. The rearrangement joins TRBV29-1 to TRBJ2-1; D is unclear. The DNA end is more similar to TRBJ2-7, so the J call may be wrong. The germline gives CDR1 SQVTM, CDR2 ANQGSEA. The CDR3 length is 11 residues. The CDR3 nucleotides read TGCAGCGTTGAATCCTACAATGAGCAGTACTTC. It specifies CSVESYNEQYF.

This chain joins TRBV7-9 and TRBJ2-1, with TRBD2 identical over 11 bases. CDR3 length equals 16 residues. V was pared by 4 bases and J by 8 bases, with 10 bases of the junction left unmatched. The germline gives CDR1 SEHNR, CDR2 FQNEAQ (reference sequence). CDR3 nucleotides: TGTGCCAGCAGCTCCGGGGTAGCGGGAGGGCGGGATGAGCAGTTCTTC. It specifies CASSSGVAGGRDEQFF.

This chain links TRBV5-4 with TRBJ2-5, with D unclear. The closer fit of TRBJ2-1 to the DNA end suggests the J call may be wrong. This CDR3 is built from 14 residues. Looked up from germline, CDR1 is SGHNT and CDR2 is YYREEE (reference sequence). CDR3 sequence (DNA): TGTGCCAGCAGCTTGGCATCGTCCCAAGAGACCCAGTTCTTC. This translates into CASSLASSQETQFF.

The chain couples TRBV29-1 to TRBJ2-1; 10 nucleotides align to TRBD2. J gave up 4 bases and V 2 bases, and 8 bases lay outside the gene matches. This CDR3 is 16 amino acids long. The germline CDR1 and CDR2 sequences are SQVTM and ANQGSEA. The CDR3 nucleotides read TGCAGCGTTGAAAAATTAGGACTAGCGGATTACAATGAGCAGTTCTTC. Encoded protein: CSVEKLGLADYNEQFF.

This clonotype came up a few times. The genes are TRBV5-1 and TRBJ2-7; the match to TRBD2 covers 8 bases. This CDR3 spans 18 amino acids. CDR1 is SGHRS, CDR2 YFSETQ, per germline. J was trimmed by 2 bases and V by 3 bases; bases with no gene match: 16. Written as DNA, the CDR3 is TGCGCCAGCAGCTACCGCCCCTTGGGAGCGGGAGAAGCCTACGAGCAGTACTTC. Amino acids: CASSYRPLGAGEAYEQYF.

CDR3 sequence: CSAASPGNTDTQYF. The CDR3 DNA follows: TGCAGTGCCGCCTCCCCCGGGAACACAGATACGCAGTATTTT. The chain recombines TRBV20-1 with TRBJ2-3, with a weak D call TRBD2 (5 bases). This CDR3 has 14 residues. Germline CDR1 and CDR2: DFQATT and SNEGSKA (reference sequence). Trimming pared 6 bases from V and 2 bases from J, leaving 15 bases between.

In its sample, this clonotype was seen once. The V and J genes are TRBV12-3 or TRBV12-4 and TRBJ2-1, with D possibly matching TRBD1 (5 bases). V was shortened by 4 bases and J by 5 bases, with 15 bases between the two germline ends. The CDR3 is 15 amino acids. The CDR3: CASSSLVWTNNEQFF. Here the CDR3 DNA reads TGTGCCAGCAGTTCCCTCGTTTGGACAAACAATGAGCAGTTCTTC.

This clonotype was seen a handful of times. V usage is TRBV12-3 or TRBV12-4 and J usage is TRBJ2-1; D tentatively fits TRBD1 or TRBD2 (5 bases each). The CDR3 spans 12 residues. V was shortened by 2 bases and J by 7 bases, with 6 bases between the two germline ends. CDR3 sequence (DNA): TGTGCCAGCAGTTTATGGGGGAATGAGCAGTTCTTC. This codes for CASSLWGNEQFF.